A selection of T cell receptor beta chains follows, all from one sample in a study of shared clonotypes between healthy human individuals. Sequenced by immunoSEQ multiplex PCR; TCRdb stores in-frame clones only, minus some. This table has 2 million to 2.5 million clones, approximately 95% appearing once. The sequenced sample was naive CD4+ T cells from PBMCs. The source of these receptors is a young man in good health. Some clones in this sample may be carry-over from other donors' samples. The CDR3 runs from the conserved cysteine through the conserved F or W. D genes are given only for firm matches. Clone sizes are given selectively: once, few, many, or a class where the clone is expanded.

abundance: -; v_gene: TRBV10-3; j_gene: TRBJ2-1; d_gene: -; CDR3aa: CATPKRERNEQFF; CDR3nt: TGTGCCACTCCCAAACGGGAGCGCAATGAGCAGTTCTTC
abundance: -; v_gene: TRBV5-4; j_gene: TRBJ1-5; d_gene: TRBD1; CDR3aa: CASSILLQGDQPQHF; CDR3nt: TGTGCCAGCAGCATATTACTACAGGGGGATCAGCCCCAGCATTTT
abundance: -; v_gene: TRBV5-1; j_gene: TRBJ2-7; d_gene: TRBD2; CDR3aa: CASSLVGLASYEQYF; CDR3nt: TGCGCCAGCAGCTTGGTAGGACTAGCTTCCTACGAGCAGTACTTC
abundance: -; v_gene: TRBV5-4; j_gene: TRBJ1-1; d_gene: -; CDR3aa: CASSPTPLEHTEAFF; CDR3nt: TGTGCCAGCAGCCCGACTCCCCTAGAGCACACTGAAGCTTTCTTT
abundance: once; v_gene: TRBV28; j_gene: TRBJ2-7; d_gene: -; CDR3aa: CASSFVTFSDSSYEQYF; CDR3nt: TGTGCCAGCAGTTTCGTGACCTTTAGCGATAGCTCCTACGAGCAGTACTTC
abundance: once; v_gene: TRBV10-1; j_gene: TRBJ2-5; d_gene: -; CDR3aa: CASSVRDFWGIETQYF; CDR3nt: TGCGCCAGCAGTGTTCGGGACTTTTGGGGTATCGAGACCCAGTACTTC
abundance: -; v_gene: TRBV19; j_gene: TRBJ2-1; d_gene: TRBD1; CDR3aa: CAGSRIWTGDYNEQFF; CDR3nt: TGTGCCGGCTCAAGGATCTGGACAGGTGATTACAATGAGCAGTTCTTC
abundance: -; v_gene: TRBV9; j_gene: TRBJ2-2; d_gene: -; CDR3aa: CASSVEGDSDGELFF; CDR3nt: TGTGCCAGCAGCGTAGAGGGGGATTCCGACGGGGAGCTGTTTTTT
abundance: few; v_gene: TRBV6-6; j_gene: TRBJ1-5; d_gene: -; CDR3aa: CASTQGSYSNQPQHF; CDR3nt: TGTGCCAGCACCCAGGGTTCCTATAGCAATCAGCCCCAGCATTTT
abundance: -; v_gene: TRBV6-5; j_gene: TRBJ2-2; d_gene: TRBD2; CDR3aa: CASSYGLAGTGELFF; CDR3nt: TGTGCCAGCAGTTACGGGCTAGCGGGGACCGGGGAGCTGTTTTTT
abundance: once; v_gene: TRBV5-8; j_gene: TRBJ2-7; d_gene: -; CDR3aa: CASSFWGGTARRSEQYF; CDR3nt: TGTGCCAGCAGCTTTTGGGGAGGGACAGCCAGGAGGAGTGAGCAGTACTTC
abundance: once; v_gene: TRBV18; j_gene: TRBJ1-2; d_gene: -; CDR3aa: CASSPPGPNYGYTF; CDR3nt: TGTGCCAGCTCACCACCGGGGCCCAACTATGGCTACACCTTC
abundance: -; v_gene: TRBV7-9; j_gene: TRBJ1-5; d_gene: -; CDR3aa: CASSSLDGGNQPQHF; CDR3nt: TGTGCCAGCAGCAGCCTGGACGGGGGGAATCAGCCCCAGCATTTT
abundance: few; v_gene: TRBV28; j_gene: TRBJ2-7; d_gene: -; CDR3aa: CASSLGLYEQYF; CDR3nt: TGTGCCAGCAGTTTAGGGCTCTACGAGCAGTACTTC
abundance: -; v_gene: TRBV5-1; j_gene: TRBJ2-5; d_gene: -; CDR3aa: CASSSGSGVQETQYF; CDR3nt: TGCGCCAGCAGCTCCGGATCGGGGGTACAAGAGACCCAGTACTTC
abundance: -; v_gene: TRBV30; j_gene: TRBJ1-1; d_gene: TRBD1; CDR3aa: CAWSPGQGGTEAFF; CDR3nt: TGTGCCTGGAGTCCCGGACAGGGGGGGACTGAAGCTTTCTTT
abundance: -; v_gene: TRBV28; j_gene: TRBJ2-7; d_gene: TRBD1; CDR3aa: CASSPGQVPYEQYF; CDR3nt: TGTGCCAGCAGTCCGGGACAGGTACCCTACGAGCAGTACTTC
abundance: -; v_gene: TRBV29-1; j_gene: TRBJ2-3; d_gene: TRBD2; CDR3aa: CSVEGTSGRPVTDTQYF; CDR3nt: TGCAGCGTTGAGGGTACTAGCGGGAGACCCGTCACAGATACGCAGTATTTT
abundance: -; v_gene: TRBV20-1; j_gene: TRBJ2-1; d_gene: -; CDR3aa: CSSGGEQFF; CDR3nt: TGCAGTTCTGGCGGTGAGCAGTTCTTC
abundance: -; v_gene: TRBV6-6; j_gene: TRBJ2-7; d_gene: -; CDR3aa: CASSYGQTSSYEQYF; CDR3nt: TGTGCCAGCAGTTACGGGCAGACCAGCTCCTACGAGCAGTACTTC
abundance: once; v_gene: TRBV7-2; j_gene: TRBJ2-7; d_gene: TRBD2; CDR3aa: CASSLARSGRAHEQYF; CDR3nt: TGTGCCAGCAGCTTAGCGCGAAGCGGGAGGGCCCACGAGCAGTACTTC
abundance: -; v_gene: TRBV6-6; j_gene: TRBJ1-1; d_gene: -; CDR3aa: CASSRSLGRTEAFF; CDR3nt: TGTGCCAGCTCAAGGTCCCTCGGCCGCACTGAAGCTTTCTTT
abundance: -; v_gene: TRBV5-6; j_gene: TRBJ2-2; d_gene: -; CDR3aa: CASNYQQGTGELFF; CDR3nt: TGTGCCAGCAATTATCAACAGGGCACCGGGGAGCTGTTTTTT
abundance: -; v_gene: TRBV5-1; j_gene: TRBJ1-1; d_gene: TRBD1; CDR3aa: CASSGDSSGNTEAFF; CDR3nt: TGCGCCAGCAGCGGGGACAGTTCAGGGAACACTGAAGCTTTCTTT
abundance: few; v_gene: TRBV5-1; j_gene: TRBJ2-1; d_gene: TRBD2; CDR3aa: CASSFGSGYNEQFF; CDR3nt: TGCGCCAGCAGCTTTGGTAGCGGGTACAATGAGCAGTTCTTC
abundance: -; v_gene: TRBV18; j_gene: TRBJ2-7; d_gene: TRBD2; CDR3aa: CASSPRDYTYEQYF; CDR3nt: TGTGCCAGCTCACCAAGGGACTATACCTACGAGCAGTACTTC
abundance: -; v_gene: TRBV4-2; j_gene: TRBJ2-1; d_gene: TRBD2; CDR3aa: CASSQVGTSGNEQFF; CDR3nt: TGTGCCAGCAGCCAAGTGGGGACTAGCGGGAATGAGCAGTTCTTC
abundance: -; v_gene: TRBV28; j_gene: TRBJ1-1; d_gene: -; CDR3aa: CASTWVGGGWAFF; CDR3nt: TGTGCCAGCACCTGGGTAGGGGGAGGTTGGGCTTTCTTT
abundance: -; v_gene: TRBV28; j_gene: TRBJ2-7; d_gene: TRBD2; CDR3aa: CASTTTSGSSYEQYF; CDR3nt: TGTGCCAGCACTACGACTAGCGGAAGCTCCTACGAGCAGTACTTC
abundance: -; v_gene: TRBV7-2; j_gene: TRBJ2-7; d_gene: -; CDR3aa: CASSLGTASYEQYF; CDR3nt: TGTGCCAGCAGCTTAGGGACGGCCTCCTACGAGCAGTACTTC
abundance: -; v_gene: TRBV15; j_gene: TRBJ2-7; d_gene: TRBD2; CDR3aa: CATSMAGGHHYEQYF; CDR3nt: TGTGCCACCAGCATGGCGGGAGGCCATCACTACGAGCAGTACTTC
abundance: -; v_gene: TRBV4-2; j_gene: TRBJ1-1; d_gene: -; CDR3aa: CASSQERGGPLDTEAFF; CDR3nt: TGTGCCAGCAGCCAAGAGAGGGGGGGGCCCCTAGACACTGAAGCTTTCTTT